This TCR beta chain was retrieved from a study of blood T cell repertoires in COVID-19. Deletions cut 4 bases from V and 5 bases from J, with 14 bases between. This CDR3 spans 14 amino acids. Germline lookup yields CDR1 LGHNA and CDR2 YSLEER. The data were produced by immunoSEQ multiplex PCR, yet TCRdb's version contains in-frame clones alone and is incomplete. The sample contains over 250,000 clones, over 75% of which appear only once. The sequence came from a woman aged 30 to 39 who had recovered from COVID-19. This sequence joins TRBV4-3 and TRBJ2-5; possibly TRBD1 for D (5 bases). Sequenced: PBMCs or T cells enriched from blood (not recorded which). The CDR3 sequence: CASSRANKGETQYF. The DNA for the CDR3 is TGCGCCAGCAGCCGAGCAAACAAGGGGGAGACCCAGTACTTC.